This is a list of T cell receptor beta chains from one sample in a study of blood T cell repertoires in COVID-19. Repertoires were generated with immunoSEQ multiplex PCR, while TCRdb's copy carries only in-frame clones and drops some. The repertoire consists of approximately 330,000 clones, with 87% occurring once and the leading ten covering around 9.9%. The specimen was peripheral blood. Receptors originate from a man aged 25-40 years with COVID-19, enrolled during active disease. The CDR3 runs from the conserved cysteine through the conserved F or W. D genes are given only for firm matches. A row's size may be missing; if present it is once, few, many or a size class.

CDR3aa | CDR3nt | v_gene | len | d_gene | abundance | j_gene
CASSLTLTGATNEKLFF | TGTGCCAGCAGCCTTACCTTGACAGGGGCAACTAATGAAAAACTGTTTTTT | TRBV7-2 | 17 | TRBD1 | - | TRBJ1-4
CASSRPGTNYGYTF | TGTGCCAGTAGTCGCCCAGGGACTAACTATGGCTACACCTTC | TRBV19 | 14 | - | - | TRBJ1-2
CAISEAGGIEQFF | TGTGCCATCAGTGAAGCGGGAGGGATTGAGCAGTTCTTC | TRBV10-3 | 13 | TRBD2 | - | TRBJ2-1
CASSSQATEKLFF | TGTGCCAGCAGTTCCCAGGCTACCGAAAAACTGTTTTTT | TRBV6-5 | 13 | - | - | TRBJ1-4
CASSQAWGVADLAGELFF | TGTGCCAGCAGCCAAGCGTGGGGAGTAGCGGACTTAGCGGGGGAGCTGTTTTTT | TRBV3-1/TRBV3-2 | 18 | - | - | TRBJ2-2
CASSPHGREQYF | TGTGCCAGCAGCCCACATGGGAGAGAGCAGTACTTC | TRBV7-8 | 12 | - | - | TRBJ2-7
CASSLKPSGANVLTF | TGTGCCAGCAGTTTAAAGCCCTCTGGGGCCAACGTCCTGACTTTC | TRBV27 | 15 | - | - | TRBJ2-6
CASSFSGGYQETQYF | TGCGCCAGCAGCTTTAGCGGGGGGTACCAAGAGACCCAGTACTTC | TRBV5-1 | 15 | TRBD2 | - | TRBJ2-5
CASSPSQIAKNIQYF | TGTGCCAGCTCACCATCCCAGATAGCCAAAAACATTCAGTACTTC | TRBV18 | 15 | - | - | TRBJ2-4
CASSPSFNTEAFF | TGTGCCAGCTCACCTTCCTTTAACACTGAAGCTTTCTTT | TRBV18 | 13 | - | - | TRBJ1-1
CASSFLGQGAGTDTQYF | TGTGCCAGCAGTTTCCTCGGACAGGGGGCTGGCACAGATACGCAGTATTTT | TRBV28 | 17 | TRBD1 | - | TRBJ2-3
CAISAMTGMSTEAFF | TGTGCCATCAGTGCTATGACAGGGATGAGCACTGAAGCTTTCTTT | TRBV10-3 | 15 | TRBD1 | - | TRBJ1-1
CASSVLGGYEQYF | TGTGCCAGCAGTGTTCTGGGAGGCTACGAGCAGTACTTC | TRBV2 | 13 | - | - | TRBJ2-7
CASSPKGGGSGTEAFF | TGTGCCAGCTCACCAAAAGGGGGGGGCTCGGGCACTGAAGCTTTCTTT | TRBV18 | 16 | - | - | TRBJ1-1
CAIRSTSSALYGYTF | TGTGCCATCAGATCGACTTCCTCCGCGCTCTATGGCTACACCTTC | TRBV10-3 | 15 | - | few | TRBJ1-2
CASSPHRQGTNEKLFF | TGTGCCAGCAGCCCCCACCGACAGGGAACTAATGAAAAACTGTTTTTT | TRBV28 | 16 | TRBD1 | once | TRBJ1-4
CASSIPGETYEQYF | TGTGCCAGTAGTATCCCCGGGGAGACCTACGAGCAGTACTTC | TRBV19 | 14 | - | - | TRBJ2-7
CASRQGGQPQHF | TGTGCCAGCCGACAGGGAGGTCAGCCCCAGCATTTT | TRBV28 | 12 | TRBD1 | - | TRBJ1-5
CASSQEGRGEGEEETQYF | TGCGCCAGCAGCCAAGAGGGTAGGGGGGAGGGGGAAGAAGAGACCCAGTACTTC | TRBV4-3 | 18 | - | - | TRBJ2-5
CASSVLPKSTDTQYF | TGTGCCAGCAGCGTTCTACCAAAGAGCACAGATACGCAGTATTTT | TRBV9 | 15 | - | - | TRBJ2-3
CASRAPTGNTEAFF | TGTGCCAGCAGGGCCCCAACAGGGAACACTGAAGCTTTCTTT | TRBV21-1 | 14 | - | - | TRBJ1-1
CASSQVDQGNSGYTF | TGTGCCAGCAGCCAAGTTGACCAGGGGAACTCTGGCTACACCTTC | TRBV4-2 | 15 | - | - | TRBJ1-2
CASSLVGGNLPYEQYF | TGTGCCAGCAGCTTAGTGGGGGGGAACTTACCCTACGAGCAGTACTTC | TRBV7-9 | 16 | TRBD2 | - | TRBJ2-7
CASIPRQGWGNGYTF | TGTGCCAGCATCCCTCGCCAGGGTTGGGGAAATGGCTACACCTTC | TRBV2 | 15 | - | - | TRBJ1-2
CASSVGLAGGENEQFF | TGTGCCAGCAGCGTAGGACTAGCGGGAGGAGAGAATGAGCAGTTCTTC | TRBV9 | 16 | TRBD2 | once | TRBJ2-1
CAISVTSGEDTQYF | TGTGCCATCAGTGTGACTAGCGGGGAGGATACGCAGTATTTT | TRBV10-3 | 14 | TRBD2 | - | TRBJ2-3
CASSLRTGVTEAFF | TGTGCCAGCAGTTTGCGGACAGGGGTTACTGAAGCTTTCTTT | TRBV27 | 14 | TRBD1 | - | TRBJ1-1
CATSIRHLSSYEQYF | TGTGCCACCAGCATTAGACACCTAAGCTCCTACGAGCAGTACTTC | TRBV15 | 15 | - | - | TRBJ2-7
CASSEAPPGGGTDTQYF | TGTGCCAGCAGTGAAGCCCCCCCTGGGGGCGGCACAGATACGCAGTATTTT | TRBV6-1 | 17 | - | - | TRBJ2-3
CASSLANEQFF | TGCGCCAGCAGCCTTGCGAATGAGCAGTTCTTC | TRBV5-1 | 11 | - | - | TRBJ2-1
CASSFLGTGGNSPLHF | TGTGCCAGCAGTTTTCTTGGGACAGGAGGGAATTCACCCCTCCACTTT | TRBV27 | 16 | TRBD1 | - | TRBJ1-6
CASSTGQSYEQYF | TGTGCCAGTAGTACGGGACAGTCCTACGAGCAGTACTTC | TRBV19 | 13 | TRBD1 | - | TRBJ2-7
CATSERDLHHNEQFF | TGTGCCACCAGCGAGCGGGACCTTCACCACAATGAGCAGTTCTTC | TRBV24-1 | 15 | TRBD2 | - | TRBJ2-1
CASSPGLAGGENEQFF | TGTGCCAGCTCACCCGGACTAGCGGGGGGGGAAAATGAGCAGTTCTTC | TRBV18 | 16 | TRBD2 | - | TRBJ2-1
CASSQGPRWNEQFF | TGTGCCAGCAGCCAGGGGCCGCGGTGGAATGAGCAGTTCTTC | TRBV7-2 | 14 | - | - | TRBJ2-1
CASSFSGVVGYTF | TGTGCCAGCAGCTTTTCAGGGGTCGTAGGCTACACCTTC | TRBV13 | 13 | - | - | TRBJ1-2
CASSPRQVINNEQFF | TGTGCCAGCTCTCCGCGACAGGTCATTAATAATGAGCAGTTCTTC | TRBV18 | 15 | - | - | TRBJ2-1
CASSDRSKMALHF | TGTGCCAGCAGTGACAGGTCAAAAATGGCCCTCCACTTT | TRBV7-2 | 13 | - | once | TRBJ1-6
CASSYLDIVSSGANVLTF | TGTGCCAGCAGTTACTTGGACATTGTTAGCTCTGGGGCCAACGTCCTGACTTTC | TRBV6-2/TRBV6-3 | 18 | - | - | TRBJ2-6
CASSQDRASGRAGETQYF | TGTGCCAGCAGCCAAGATAGGGCTAGCGGGAGGGCCGGGGAGACCCAGTACTTC | TRBV3-1/TRBV3-2 | 18 | TRBD2 | - | TRBJ2-5
CSVLTQGNEQFF | TGCAGCGTTCTCACTCAGGGGAATGAGCAGTTCTTC | TRBV29-1 | 12 | - | once | TRBJ2-1
CASSQVGGGDYEQYF | TGTGCCAGCAGCCAAGTGGGTGGGGGGGATTACGAGCAGTACTTC | TRBV4-2 | 15 | TRBD2 | - | TRBJ2-7
CASSVMGSVNEKLFF | TGTGCCAGCAGCGTAATGGGTAGCGTTAATGAAAAACTGTTTTTT | TRBV9 | 15 | - | - | TRBJ1-4
CASRHGTTFTQYF | TGTGCCAGTAGGCACGGGACTACGTTTACGCAGTATTTT | TRBV19 | 13 | TRBD2 | - | TRBJ2-3
CASSWGRGSAQYF | TGTGCCAGCAGTTGGGGCAGGGGGTCGGCGCAGTATTTT | TRBV27 | 13 | TRBD1 | few | TRBJ2-3
CSARYNEQFF | TGCAGTGCCAGGTACAATGAGCAGTTCTTC | TRBV20-1 | 10 | - | - | TRBJ2-1
CASREGAGPSNYGYTF | TGTGCCAGTCGGGAGGGCGCTGGACCTTCTAACTATGGCTACACCTTC | TRBV21-1 | 16 | - | - | TRBJ1-2
CASSLVSYGYTF | TGTGCCAGCAGTTTAGTTAGCTATGGCTACACCTTC | TRBV27 | 12 | - | - | TRBJ1-2
CASSQSGRQGREETQYF | TGCGCCAGCAGTCAATCGGGCAGACAGGGAAGGGAGGAGACCCAGTACTTC | TRBV23-1 | 17 | TRBD1 | - | TRBJ2-5
CASSLGAGAGGVNEQFF | TGCGCCAGCAGCTTGGGGGCCGGAGCGGGAGGGGTGAATGAGCAGTTCTTC | TRBV5-1 | 17 | TRBD2 | - | TRBJ2-1
CASSLRTSTGELFF | TGTGCCAGCAGCCTGCGGACATCCACCGGGGAGCTGTTTTTT | TRBV27 | 14 | - | once | TRBJ2-2
CASSFQVSPNTEAFF | TGTGCCAGCAGTTTTCAGGTTTCACCGAACACTGAAGCTTTCTTT | TRBV27 | 15 | - | - | TRBJ1-1
CASSLQGNTEAFF | TGTGCCAGCAGCTTACAGGGGAACACTGAAGCTTTCTTT | TRBV7-6 | 13 | - | - | TRBJ1-1
CASSPLGGTNEKLFF | TGTGCCAGCTCACCACTCGGGGGGACTAATGAAAAACTGTTTTTT | TRBV18 | 15 | - | - | TRBJ1-4
CASSVAPFQETQYF | TGTGCCAGCAGCGTGGCCCCTTTCCAAGAGACCCAGTACTTC | TRBV9 | 14 | - | - | TRBJ2-5
CASSSYRGGRDGYTF | TGTGCCAGCAGCTCCTACAGGGGTGGGCGGGATGGCTACACCTTC | TRBV11-2 | 15 | TRBD1 | - | TRBJ1-2
CASSRTQGLDSPLHF | TGTGCCAGCAGCCGGACGCAGGGTTTGGACTCACCCCTCCACTTT | TRBV14 | 15 | - | - | TRBJ1-6
CAIRGLNYGYTF | TGTGCCATAAGGGGGTTAAACTATGGCTACACCTTC | TRBV28 | 12 | - | - | TRBJ1-2
CAISDFQASPLHF | TGTGCCATCAGTGATTTCCAGGCTTCACCCCTCCACTTT | TRBV10-3 | 13 | - | - | TRBJ1-6
CSVSLAWNTEAFF | TGCAGCGTTTCCTTGGCCTGGAACACTGAAGCTTTCTTT | TRBV29-1 | 13 | - | - | TRBJ1-1